The present TCR beta chain was sequenced within a study of siplizumab effects on memory and regulatory T cells. A remark on this clone: Its antigen is not known.

Overall study results and limits: With siplizumab, Treg-derived clones averaged around 69% of mappable alloreactive CD4+ clones, versus approximately 29% in controls.

Produced via immunoSEQ multiplex PCR; TCRdb's table is partial and in-frame only. The data contain roughly 120,000 clones, about 95% of them seen just once; the ten biggest clones take up roughly 1.5%. This receptor was identified in a human donor in good health. The sequenced sample was non-Treg CD4+ T cells sorted from blood.

The chain's CDR3 is CASSLLRTSGGETDTQYF. CDR3 in DNA: TGTGCCAGCAGTTTACTAAGGACTAGCGGAGGGGAGACAGATACGCAGTATTTT. The V and J genes are TRBV27 and TRBJ2-3, with 10 positions matching TRBD2. Trimming at V came to 2 bases and at J to 3 bases, leaving 11 bases not matched to a gene. This CDR3 spans 18 amino acids. Germline lookup yields CDR1 MNHEY and CDR2 SMNVEV (reference sequence).